This entry lists 4 T cell receptor beta chains sequenced from one sample in a study of T cells after posttransplantation cyclophosphamide. Controls had myeloablative marrow grafts with methotrexate and calcineurin inhibitor, sampled at 1 year. The method was immunoSEQ multiplex PCR; TCRdb's version includes in-frame clones alone and lacks a portion of them. The sample contains 15,000 to 20,000 clones, around 86% of which appear only once. The sample here was PBMCs, taken after an allogeneic stem cell transplant with a calcineurin inhibitor and methotrexate. The receptor set was obtained from a male patient aged 50 to 59 who received an allogeneic stem cell transplant from an unrelated donor, was CMV-positive, and had chronic GVHD only. T cells may partly derive from the graft donor.

In its sample, this clone was seen once. The chain carries TRBV2 and TRBJ2-7, with D tentatively TRBD1 (5 bases). The length of the CDR3 is 15 residues. Germline CDR1 and CDR2: SNHLY and FYNNEI. V lost 3 bases and J 7 bases, leaving 19 bases between the germline ends. The CDR3 loop reads CASSDWPAREQEQYF. The CDR3, as DNA: TGTGCCAGCAGTGATTGGCCGGCCAGGGAACAAGAGCAGTACTTC. Full variable domain (rest looked up from reference TRBV2 and TRBJ2-7): EPEVTQTPSHQVTQMGQEVILRCVPISNHLYFYWYRQILGQKVEFLVSFYNNEISEKSEIFDDQFSVERPDGSNFTLKIRSTKLEDSAMYFCASSDWPAREQEQYFGPGTRLTVT.

The chain employs TRBV7-9 and TRBJ2-4, with a weak D call TRBD1 (5 bases). Trimming took off 0 bases at V and 0 bases at J, with 9 bases between the two ends. This CDR3 has 16 amino acids. Looked up from germline, CDR1 is SEHNR and CDR2 is FQNEAQ (reference sequence). The CDR3 region is CASSLALGVAKNIQYF. The CDR3 DNA reads as TGTGCCAGCAGCTTAGCGCTAGGGGTAGCCAAAAACATTCAGTACTTC. Variable domain in full (rest from reference TRBV7-9 and TRBJ2-4): DTGVSQNPRHKITKRGQNVTFRCDPISEHNRLYWYRQTLGQGPEFLTYFQNEAQLEKSRLLSDRFSAERPKGSFSTLEIQRTEQGDSAMYLCASSLALGVAKNIQYFGAGTRLSVL.

V usage is TRBV11-3 and J usage is TRBJ2-1, with TRBD2 matching over 8 bases. The germline V gene encodes CDR1 SGHNT and CDR2 YENEEA. This CDR3 is 16 amino acids long. Trimming at V came to 4 bases and at J to 7 bases, leaving 12 bases not matched to a gene. The CDR3 DNA follows: TGTGCCAGCAGCTGGTCAGGAGCGGGAGTTAGGAATGAGCAGTTCTTC. Translating it yields CASSWSGAGVRNEQFF.

This clone was seen more than once but under ten times. The chain uses TRBV9 and TRBJ2-7; tentatively, D is TRBD2 (7 bases). The germline V gene has CDR1 SGDLS and CDR2 YYNGEE. CDR3 length: 15 amino acids. Trimming took 4 bases from V and 2 from J, leaving 16 bases between them. For the CDR3, the DNA is TGTGCCAGCAGCTTACGGGGGGCCAGCCCCTACGAGCAGTACTTC. It translates to CASSLRGASPYEQYF.